This T cell receptor beta chain is from a study of vaccination effects on CD4 cells after COVID-19 (dated by TCRdb to the early 2020s). About the full investigation: In the ViraFEST assay, PBMC were stimulated with viral peptide pools, and antigen-specific CD4+ T cell clonotypes were then identified by expansion using TCR sequencing. Post-vaccine samples across the study were collected a median of 72 days after the second dose, with a range of 14 to 241. About 1.8 million PBMC per well were cultured with approximately 10 ug/ml peptides in IMDM containing around 5% human AB serum, 10 IU/ml IL-2 and gentamicin. The study compared SARS-CoV-2 spike-specific CD4+ TCR repertoires before and after mRNA vaccination in COVID-19 convalescent patients and infection-naive vaccine recipients. The full study included around ten COVID-19 convalescent patients and several SARS-CoV-2-naive healthy vaccine recipients. Cultures from other donors in the study were sequenced using the Oncomine TCR Beta short-read assay on an Illumina iSeq 100. On the study overall, not on this receptor specifically: Both infection-induced and vaccine-induced clones contracted markedly at late post-vaccination timepoints, which is consistent with waning T cell responses. The study was limited by a small number of convalescent patients and lacked early post-infection timepoints. In healthy vaccine recipients, vaccine-induced clones were almost all SARS-CoV-2 mono-reactive, with only 1 of 255 cross-reactive with common cold coronaviruses.

Library prep was done by the immunoSEQ multiplex PCR assay. DNA from the cultured, isolated CD4+ T cells was subjected to TCR beta CDR3 sequencing. The paper's data handling went like this. Non-productive TCR sequences were removed and reads were trimmed to the CDR3 region, keeping CDR3s of at least 7 amino acids. Antigen-specific clonotypes were identified with the MANAFEST web app by comparing expansion in peptide wells against reference cultures. For clones to be considered positive, expansion at FDR<0.05 versus reference and all other wells, an odds ratio above 5, and a frequency above 0.1% in two replicate wells were required. A clonotype was called cross-reactive if it was significantly expanded both in SARS-CoV-2 spike wells and in at least one common cold coronavirus spike condition. CDR3 similarity was assessed by Levenshtein distance with the stringdist R package, and unrooted trees were built with ape in R 3.6.1. The table comes from immuneACCESS by way of TCRdb, which keeps in-frame sequences with V and J called. Part of the clones is missing from these tables; in studies checked, under half for an unresolved V gene and the rest for unknown reasons. The V and J calls and clone size come from that table; D and trimming were worked out from the DNA. Recorded for this sample are about 40,000 clones; about two thirds of them occurred a single time. In total, the top ten clones hold approximately 8% of the sample.

After 10 to 11 days of culture, CD4+ T cells were isolated with the EasySep CD4+ T cell isolation kit. Two doses of either the BNT162b2 or the mRNA-1273 mRNA SARS-CoV-2 vaccine were administered to participants. None of the healthy vaccine recipients had a prior SARS-CoV-2 infection, which was confirmed by nucleocapsid antibody tests that came back negative both before and after vaccination. Half of the culture medium was replaced with fresh IL-2-containing medium on days 3 and 7. Unless noted otherwise, every peptide stimulation condition was grown in triplicate wells. Using Ficoll-Paque Plus gradient centrifugation, PBMC were separated from whole blood and then either used fresh or cryopreserved at -140C. The QIAamp micro DNA kit was used to extract genomic DNA from the cultured CD4+ T cells. The CDR3 goes from the cysteine to the phenylalanine over 13 residues. The DNA shown is the 39-base CDR3, in frame from base 1. V sheds 6 bases and J sheds 8 bases, leaving 17 bases between their ends. For CDR1 and CDR2, the germline V gene (reference sequence) lists SGHNT and YYREEE.

As for this clone: Its antigen is currently not known. No quality values exist for individual bases; no much larger clone is one base distant.

Here the chain combines TRBV5-4 and TRBJ1-2, with the D gene not confidently named. The specimen comprised CD4+ T cells from PBMCs cultured without peptide, sampled after COVID-19 vaccination. The sequence was obtained from a human donor who received a COVID-19 vaccine. The DNA is as follows: TGTGCCAGCACCCTTGCTGGAGGCCGAGGCTACACCTTC. This codes for CASTLAGGRGYTF.